The 24 T cell receptor beta chains below were found in one sample sequenced in a study of prognosis after radiotherapy for stage I lung cancer. Using two-round multiplex PCR, the authors amplified TCR beta CDR3 from genomic DNA. With primers specific to each TRBV and TRBJ gene, the first-round PCR was performed. TCRdb passed the multiplex PCR reads through MiXCR, listing each CDR3 protein once. The sample includes around 25,000 distinct CDR3 sequences, around 36% seen only once; the top ten take less than 65%. The sample was PBMCs, taken before or after stereotactic body radiation therapy (not recorded which). The receptor source for this set is a donor over 45 with non-small cell lung cancer.

Concerning this clonotype: With a far larger clone one base away, a read error is the likely cause. This chain joins TRBV6-4 and TRBJ1-1, with D perhaps TRBD1 (6 bases). CDR3 length: 12 residues. The germline V and J ends were trimmed by 5 bases and 6 bases, with 10 bases remaining between them. Germline CDR1 is MRHNA and CDR2 is SNTAGT. CDR3 sequence (DNA): TGTGCCAGCAGTCCAAACAGGGCTGAAGCTTTCTTT. Its protein is CASSPNRAEAFF.

This clonotype was recorded at least ten times. The chain is built from TRBV9 and TRBJ1-1; D gene ambiguous. Germline V gives CDR1 SGDLS, CDR2 YYNGEE. The germline V and J ends were trimmed by 0 bases and 7 bases, with 10 bases remaining between them. The CDR3 loop spans 13 amino acids. CDR3 DNA sequence: TGTGCCAGCAGCGTAGCAGGACCCAATGAAGCTTTCTTT. Protein sequence: CASSVAGPNEAFF.

Of note for this clonotype: This clone may be a read error of a much larger clone one base away. The chain is built from TRBV18 and TRBJ2-7; D tentatively fits TRBD1 or TRBD2 (5 bases each). The CDR3 extends over 18 amino acids. Germline loops: CDR1 KGHSH, CDR2 LQKENI. V gave up 1 base and J gave up 3 bases, with 22 bases separating them. The CDR3 here is CASSPRAGSLAINYEQYF. CDR3 DNA: TGTGCCAGCTCACCACGGGCAGGGTCTCTAGCCATCAACTACGAGCAGTACTTC.

The chain employs TRBV12-3 or TRBV12-4 and TRBJ1-6; D call uncertain. Trimming stripped 5 bases from V and 6 bases from J, with 11 bases between. This CDR3 has 14 amino acids. Written as DNA, the CDR3 is TGTGCCAGCAGTCCTACAGTGGGTAATTCACCCCTCCACTTT. It is translated as CASSPTVGNSPLHF.

At least ten counts were recorded for this clonotype. V and J are TRBV11-2 and TRBJ1-2, with no clear D. Trimming removed 4 bases at V and 4 bases at J, with 10 bases between. CDR1 SGHAT and CDR2 FQNNGV come from the germline V gene. CDR3 size: 13 residues. The CDR3 region is CASSSLGGYGYTF. The CDR3 DNA follows: TGTGCCAGCAGCTCCCTAGGAGGCTATGGCTACACCTTC. Using reference TRBV11-2 and TRBJ1-2 for the parts outside the CDR3, the full variable domain is EAGVAQSPRYKIIEKRQSVAFWCNPISGHATLYWYQQILGQGPKLLIQFQNNGVVDDSQLPKDRFSAERLKGVDSTLKIQPAKLEDSAVYLCASSSLGGYGYTFGSGTRLTVV.

This clonotype was counted at least ten times. The chain is built from TRBV7-6 and TRBJ2-1; 7 positions agree with TRBD1. This CDR3 has 16 amino acids. Germline V gene data show CDR1 as SGHVS and CDR2 as FNYEAQ. The ends lost 2 bases at V and 5 bases at J; junction bases unmatched: 9. The CDR3 bases are TGTGCCAGCAGCTTACGGCCCCTGGGGACAGACAATGAGCAGTTCTTC. Amino acids: CASSLRPLGTDNEQFF.

In nucleotides, the CDR3 is TGTGCCAGCAGTTGGGGAGGAGACTATGGCTACACCTTC. Its protein is CASSWGGDYGYTF. This chain joins TRBV6-9 and TRBJ1-2; D gene unclear. Between the trimmed V and J ends, which lost 4 bases and 3 bases, there was a span of 9 bases. The CDR3 has 13 residues. Germline lookup yields CDR1 MNHGY and CDR2 SVAAGI.

This clonotype showed up many times. V gene TRBV6-1 combines with J gene TRBJ2-6; perhaps TRBD2 as D (7 bases). The V gene lost 4 bases and the J gene lost 0 bases, with 13 bases spanning the gap. The CDR3 is made up of 17 amino acids. Germline values: CDR1 MNHNS, CDR2 SASEGT. The CDR3 here is CASSALGGGSGANVLTF. The CDR3 DNA is TGTGCCAGCAGTGCCTTGGGAGGGGGCTCTGGGGCCAACGTCCTGACTTTC.

This clonotype was seen many times. This chain links TRBV13 with TRBJ1-4, with D possibly being TRBD1 (6 bases). V was cut by 5 bases and J by 7 bases, with 17 bases left in between. The CDR3 sequence is 15 residues long. From germline, CDR1 is PRHDT and CDR2 FYEKMQ (reference sequence). For the CDR3, the DNA is TGTGCCAGCAGCGGGCGACAGGCCTTACGTGAAAAACTGTTTTTT. Residues: CASSGRQALREKLFF.

This clonotype has at least ten counts. The J gene is TRBJ2-1, the V gene TRBV2; 15 bases align to TRBD2. The trim removed 7 bases at V and 7 bases at J, leaving 11 bases unmatched. Germline-derived CDR1 and CDR2 are SNHLY and FYNNEI. The length of the CDR3 is 17 residues. CDR3 residues: CASTQDEGTSGGNEQFF. CDR3 in DNA: TGTGCCAGCACCCAAGATGAGGGGACTAGCGGGGGGAATGAGCAGTTCTTC.

This clonotype was counted many times. The CDR3 bases are TGTGCCAGCAGTTCCCAGGGAAGTCCCCAGCATTTT. Its translation: CASSSQGSPQHF. The rearrangement joins TRBV28 to TRBJ1-5; D is possibly TRBD1 (5 bases). V lost 4 bases and J 10 bases, leaving 11 bases between the germline ends. The germline CDR1 and CDR2 sequences are MDHEN and SYDVKM. The CDR3 is 12 amino acids. Full variable domain (remainder filled in from reference TRBV28 and TRBJ1-5): DVKVTQSSRYLVKRTGEKVFLECVQDMDHENMFWYRQDPGLGLRLIYFSYDVKMKEKGDIPEGYSVSREKKERFSLILESASTNQTSMYLCASSSQGSPQHFGDGTRLSIL.

This clonotype is termed medium-sized (0.01 to 0.1%). The CDR3 is CASSSRYNEQFF. CDR3 coding DNA: TGTGCCAGCAGCTCCCGTTACAATGAGCAGTTCTTC. V is TRBV9 and J is TRBJ2-1, with D hard to call. Trimming stripped 4 bases from V and 4 bases from J, with 6 bases between. The CDR3 length is 12 residues. Germline V gene lookup returns CDR1 SGDLS and CDR2 YYNGEE.

This clonotype was observed at least ten times. The CDR3 region has the DNA TGTGCCAGCAGTAGCCGCCCGGCTGGTGAGCAGTTCTTC. Translation gives CASSSRPAGEQFF. The chain joins TRBV6-1 to TRBJ2-1, with D uncertain. With 5 bases removed from V and 9 bases from J, the gap between germline ends came to 14 bases. CDR1 and CDR2 (germline): MNHNS, SASEGT. The CDR3 extends over 13 amino acids.

This clonotype was detected ten times or more. The chain links TRBV19 to TRBJ1-5, with D maybe TRBD1 (5 bases). V lost 6 bases and J 6 bases, leaving 15 bases between the germline ends. Germline CDR1 is LNHDA and CDR2 is SQIVND (reference sequence). This CDR3 comprises 14 residues. The CDR3 bases are TGTGCCAGTAGCAACCAGGGTCCGGGTCAGCCCCAGCATTTT. The encoded protein is CASSNQGPGQPQHF.

This clonotype was seen at least ten times. V usage is TRBV6-5 and J usage is TRBJ1-1; D gene ambiguous. The germline CDR1 and CDR2 sequences are MNHEY and SVGAGI. V dropped 2 bases and J dropped 5 bases, with 9 bases sitting between them. This CDR3 comprises 13 residues. The CDR3 sequence: CASSYGGFTEAFF. CDR3 coding DNA: TGTGCCAGCAGTTACGGAGGGTTTACTGAAGCTTTCTTT.

This clonotype was seen ten or more times. This chain uses TRBV20-1 with TRBJ2-7; D is perhaps TRBD1 or TRBD2 (5 bases each). The V end lost 5 bases, the J end lost 6 bases, and 11 bases lay between the germline ends. The CDR3 sequence is 11 residues long. Germline values: CDR1 DFQATT, CDR2 SNEGSKA (reference sequence). The CDR3 nucleotides read TGCAGTGCTTGGAATGGGGGCGAGCAGTACTTC. The encoded protein is CSAWNGGEQYF.

Worth noting for this clonotype: A read error likely explains this, since a far larger clone differs by one base. V gene TRBV6-5 combines with J gene TRBJ2-1; tentatively, D is TRBD1 (5 bases). Germline lookup yields CDR1 MNHEY and CDR2 SVGAGI. V was clipped by 8 bases and J by 7 bases, with 12 bases between them. The CDR3 is 12 amino acids. The CDR3 bases are TGTGCCAGCGGTCTGGGGCCTAATGAGCAGTTCTTC. The encoded protein is CASGLGPNEQFF.

As concerns this clonotype: This could be a read error, since a much larger clone is one nucleotide away. The chain combines TRBV7-3 with TRBJ1-1; TRBD1 might be the D (5 bases). Looked up from germline, CDR1 is SGHTA and CDR2 is FQGTGA. The CDR3 consists of 13 residues. The CDR3 here is CAPRDRENAEAFF. CDR3 in DNA: TGTGCGCCGCGTGACAGAGAGAACGCTGAAGCTTTCTTT.

This clonotype has at least ten counts. The chain has TRBV5-4 and TRBJ1-2; D may be TRBD1 (5 bases). The germline V and J ends were trimmed by 0 bases and 8 bases, with 14 bases remaining between them. The CDR3 extends over 14 amino acids. CDR1 and CDR2 from the germline V gene are SGHNT and YYREEE (reference sequence). CDR3 sequence: CASSLDQGSRGYTF. The DNA of the CDR3 is TGTGCCAGCAGCTTGGATCAGGGTTCGCGGGGCTACACCTTC.

The table lists this clonotype with a few counts. Its ends do not fully match the called genes, so a read error is possible. The rearrangement uses TRBV5-4 and TRBJ2-5, with a weak D call TRBD1 (5 bases). CDR3 length: 15 residues. Germline values: CDR1 SGHNT, CDR2 YYREEE (reference sequence). The CDR3 here is CASSSDTLYQETQYF. CDR3 in DNA: TGTGCCAGCAGCTCGGACACTTTGTACCAAGAGACTCAGTACTTC.

Notes on this clonotype: Given a far larger clone just one base away, this is likely a sequencing read error. This rearrangement joins TRBV6-4 to TRBJ1-1; tentatively, D is TRBD1 (6 bases). Trimming shortened V by 6 bases and J by 5 bases, and 16 bases separated the two germline ends. CDR1 is MRHNA and CDR2 is SNTAGT in the germline V gene. This CDR3 is 14 amino acids long. CDR3 in amino acids: CASSLLIGGTEAFF. The CDR3 bases are TGTGCCAGCAGCCTATTGATAGGGGGAACTGAAGCTTTCTTT.

Ten or more counts support this clonotype. The chain recombines TRBV28 with TRBJ2-1; TRBD2 matches 8 bases. The ends lost 4 bases at V and 3 bases at J; junction bases unmatched: 8. The germline gives CDR1 MDHEN, CDR2 SYDVKM. This CDR3 comprises 16 residues. In DNA, the CDR3 is TGTGCCAGCAGTTCCGCGGCTAGCGGGTACTACAATGAGCAGTTCTTC. Translated: CASSSAASGYYNEQFF. The full variable domain, in which reference TRBV28 and TRBJ2-1 provide the parts outside the CDR3, is DVKVTQSSRYLVKRTGEKVFLECVQDMDHENMFWYRQDPGLGLRLIYFSYDVKMKEKGDIPEGYSVSREKKERFSLILESASTNQTSMYLCASSSAASGYYNEQFFGPGTRLTVL.

The table lists this clonotype with many counts. The V call is TRBV19, the J call TRBJ2-3, with TRBD1 matching over 8 bases. Trimming removed 5 bases from V and 6 bases from J; junction bases left unmatched: 13. The germline V gene encodes CDR1 LNHDA and CDR2 SQIVND (reference sequence). This CDR3 is 16 amino acids long. The CDR3 region is CASSQDKGQGIDTQYF. CDR3 nucleotides: TGTGCCAGTAGTCAAGATAAAGGACAGGGAATCGATACGCAGTATTTT.

This clonotype has at least ten counts. V is TRBV6-2 or TRBV6-3 and J is TRBJ2-7, with D hard to call. Germline V CDR1 and CDR2: MNHEY, SVGEGT. The CDR3 has 13 residues. V was cut by 6 bases and J by 5 bases, with 14 bases left in between. The CDR3 loop reads CASSPAPRNEQYF. CDR3 in DNA: TGTGCCAGCAGCCCCGCCCCCCGGAACGAGCAGTACTTC.